This TCR beta chain is drawn from a study of early T cells in non-severe SARS-CoV-2 infection. TCRdb fed the 5' RACE reads into MiXCR, producing one record per CDR3 protein. In the table there are tens of thousands of distinct CDR3 sequences, around 13% of which are singletons. Sequencing used whole blood. This receptor was identified in an adult who was a healthcare worker with PCR-confirmed SARS-CoV-2 infection or an uninfected control (not recorded which).

The CDR3 reads CASSPRLAGVETQYF. CDR3 in DNA: TGTGCCAGCAGTCCCCGACTAGCGGGAGTGGAGACCCAGTACTTC. The chain has TRBV28 and TRBJ2-5; 12 positions agree with TRBD2. CDR1 and CDR2 (germline): MDHEN, SYDVKM. V lost 5 bases, J lost 5 bases, and 6 bases stayed unmatched. CDR3 size: 15 residues.